The clone carrying this T cell receptor (beta chain) was counted between two and nine times. This record belongs to a study of blood T cell repertoires in COVID-19. The CDR3 is 15 amino acids. Losses at the gene ends were 5 bases for V and 0 bases for J; bases not matched to a gene: 6. CDR1 and CDR2 from the germline V gene are SGHTA and FQGNSA. Measured with immunoSEQ multiplex PCR; TCRdb has only the in-frame clones, and not every one. Of under 200,000 clones in the sample, around 85% were seen once. This sequence was found in a man aged 55 to 70 with COVID-19, enrolled during active disease. Sequenced input: peripheral blood. V and J are TRBV7-2 and TRBJ1-1; TRBD1 matches at 7 bases. Here the CDR3 DNA reads TGTGCCAGCAGCACCCTACAGGGGATGAACACTGAAGCTTTCTTT. Translation: CASSTLQGMNTEAFF. The full variable domain, its missing parts supplied by reference TRBV7-2 and TRBJ1-1, is GAGVSQSPSNKVTEKGKDVELRCDPISGHTALYWYRQSLGQGLEFLIYFQGNSAPDKSGLPSDRFSAERTGGSVSTLTIQRTQQEDSAVYLCASSTLQGMNTEAFFGQGTRLTVV.